A selection of T cell receptor beta chains follows, all from one sample in a study of patients and donors after allogeneic stem cell transplantation. TCRdb recomputed calls from the RT-PCR reads with MiXCR, one row per CDR3 protein. The sample lists 84,000 or so distinct CDR3 sequences, 48% occurring once. The source material was blood, either unsorted or a sorted T cell fraction (not recorded which). Every receptor here comes from a human donor who was either an allogeneic HSCT recipient or a stem cell or donor lymphocyte infusion donor (not recorded which). It is not recorded whose cells these are; they may come from a transplant donor. CDR3s include the opening cysteine and the closing phenylalanine or tryptophan. Each record gives: CDR3 DNA, CDR3 protein, clone size, V gene, D gene, J gene. D genes are given only for firm matches. Only part of the rows carry a size: once, few, many, or a class if the clone is expanded.

cdr3_nt: TGTGCCAGCTTTCGCCGTACTCTAGCGGGAGGGCCCTACGAGCAGTACTTC
cdr3_aa: CASFRRTLAGGPYEQYF
clone_size: -
v_call: TRBV27
d_call: TRBD2
j_call: TRBJ2-7

cdr3_nt: TGCGCCAGCAGCCAAGATTGGCTTGTCAATCAGCCCCAGCATTTT
cdr3_aa: CASSQDWLVNQPQHF
clone_size: -
v_call: TRBV4-3
d_call: -
j_call: TRBJ1-5

cdr3_nt: TGTGCCAGCAGCTCCCAAAGCTCCTACAATGAGCAGTTCTTC
cdr3_aa: CASSSQSSYNEQFF
clone_size: -
v_call: TRBV7-8
d_call: -
j_call: TRBJ2-1

cdr3_nt: TGCGCCACGTTTCTAGGGGGGACTGAAGCTTTCTTT
cdr3_aa: CATFLGGTEAFF
clone_size: -
v_call: TRBV10-2
d_call: -
j_call: TRBJ1-1

cdr3_nt: TGTGCCAGCAGTGAATGGGCTGCGTGGGACTATGGCTACACCTTC
cdr3_aa: CASSEWAAWDYGYTF
clone_size: -
v_call: TRBV25-1
d_call: -
j_call: TRBJ1-2

cdr3_nt: TGCAGTGCTCCACAACAGAATGGGGGAAATGAAAAACTGTTTTTT
cdr3_aa: CSAPQQNGGNEKLFF
clone_size: -
v_call: TRBV20-1
d_call: -
j_call: TRBJ1-4

cdr3_nt: TGTGCCAGCACCTCAGGTGGGCAGGGAACAGATACGCAGTATTTT
cdr3_aa: CASTSGGQGTDTQYF
clone_size: -
v_call: TRBV6-6
d_call: -
j_call: TRBJ2-3

cdr3_nt: TGTGCCAGCAGCTACGACGCGGCTGGTGGCTACACCTTC
cdr3_aa: CASSYDAAGGYTF
clone_size: -
v_call: TRBV7-6
d_call: -
j_call: TRBJ1-2

cdr3_nt: TGCAGTGCTAGCGGGGAGCCAAACACAGATACGCAGTATTTT
cdr3_aa: CSASGEPNTDTQYF
clone_size: -
v_call: TRBV20-1
d_call: -
j_call: TRBJ2-3

cdr3_nt: TGTGCCAGCAGTGGGGGACCTGGGCCCCAGCATTTT
cdr3_aa: CASSGGPGPQHF
clone_size: once
v_call: TRBV7-9
d_call: -
j_call: TRBJ1-5

cdr3_nt: TGCAGCGTTGAGCCGTATGGGACCGGGGAGCTGTTTTTT
cdr3_aa: CSVEPYGTGELFF
clone_size: -
v_call: TRBV29-1
d_call: -
j_call: TRBJ2-2

cdr3_nt: TGCAGTGCTAGACGCCAGAAAATAGGGGTATCCTACGAGCAGTACTTC
cdr3_aa: CSARRQKIGVSYEQYF
clone_size: -
v_call: TRBV20-1
d_call: -
j_call: TRBJ2-7

cdr3_nt: TGCAGCGTTGAAGGGTCACAGGGTGGGGGCACTGAAGCTTTCTTT
cdr3_aa: CSVEGSQGGGTEAFF
clone_size: few
v_call: TRBV29-1
d_call: -
j_call: TRBJ1-1

cdr3_nt: TGTGCCAGCAGTCCCGGGTCTTCAACTAATGAAAAACTGTTTTTT
cdr3_aa: CASSPGSSTNEKLFF
clone_size: -
v_call: TRBV6-5
d_call: -
j_call: TRBJ1-4

cdr3_nt: TGTGCCAGCAGTAGGGGGCTCTATGGCTACACCTTC
cdr3_aa: CASSRGLYGYTF
clone_size: -
v_call: TRBV25-1
d_call: TRBD1
j_call: TRBJ1-2

cdr3_nt: TGTGCCAGCAGGCCAAACGACGATAGCAATCAGCCCCAGCATTTT
cdr3_aa: CASRPNDDSNQPQHF
clone_size: -
v_call: TRBV12-3/TRBV12-4
d_call: -
j_call: TRBJ1-5

cdr3_nt: TGCAGTGCCGAGGAGGGGGCGATGATCAATCAGCCCCAGCATTTT
cdr3_aa: CSAEEGAMINQPQHF
clone_size: few
v_call: TRBV20-1
d_call: TRBD1
j_call: TRBJ1-5

cdr3_nt: TGTGCCAGCAGCCAAGATGAGGGGCAGAACTATGGCTACACCTTC
cdr3_aa: CASSQDEGQNYGYTF
clone_size: -
v_call: TRBV4-2
d_call: -
j_call: TRBJ1-2

cdr3_nt: TGTGCCAGCACTAAGGGGACTGAAGCTTTCTTT
cdr3_aa: CASTKGTEAFF
clone_size: -
v_call: TRBV6-5
d_call: -
j_call: TRBJ1-1

cdr3_nt: TGTGCCAGCAGCCCCCGTTTTTCGTACGGCTTGAACACTGAAGCTTTCTTT
cdr3_aa: CASSPRFSYGLNTEAFF
clone_size: -
v_call: TRBV6-6
d_call: -
j_call: TRBJ1-1

cdr3_nt: TGTGCCAGCAGTTTCTTCGGCGGGCGGAAATTAGCCAAAAACATTCAGTACTTC
cdr3_aa: CASSFFGGRKLAKNIQYF
clone_size: few
v_call: TRBV28
d_call: -
j_call: TRBJ2-4

cdr3_nt: TGCGCCAGCAGCCGCAGACTAGCGGGAGTTTTAACAGATACGCAGTATTTT
cdr3_aa: CASSRRLAGVLTDTQYF
clone_size: -
v_call: TRBV5-1
d_call: TRBD2
j_call: TRBJ2-3

cdr3_nt: TGTGCCAGCAGTTATTCGGGAGGACGAACTCAAGAGACCCAGTACTTC
cdr3_aa: CASSYSGGRTQETQYF
clone_size: -
v_call: TRBV6-5
d_call: TRBD2
j_call: TRBJ2-5

cdr3_nt: TGTGCCACCAGCAGAGGATTGGGAAACACCATATATTTT
cdr3_aa: CATSRGLGNTIYF
clone_size: few
v_call: TRBV15
d_call: -
j_call: TRBJ1-3

cdr3_nt: TGTGCCAGCAGCGTAGGGGGACAGGCCACTGGCTACACCTTC
cdr3_aa: CASSVGGQATGYTF
clone_size: few
v_call: TRBV9
d_call: TRBD1
j_call: TRBJ1-2

cdr3_nt: TGTGCCAGCAGTGCCCAGACAGGGGGCCATTCACCCCTCCACTTT
cdr3_aa: CASSAQTGGHSPLHF
clone_size: -
v_call: TRBV25-1
d_call: TRBD1
j_call: TRBJ1-6

cdr3_nt: TGTGCCGTTGCGCCGACGGGAAACTATGGCTACACCTTC
cdr3_aa: CAVAPTGNYGYTF
clone_size: -
v_call: TRBV27
d_call: -
j_call: TRBJ1-2

cdr3_nt: TGTGCCAGCAGCCAAGGGGATTACGATACGCAGTATTTT
cdr3_aa: CASSQGDYDTQYF
clone_size: -
v_call: TRBV4-2
d_call: -
j_call: TRBJ2-3

cdr3_nt: TGTGCCAGCAGGACAGGGTACAATCAGCCCCAGCATTTT
cdr3_aa: CASRTGYNQPQHF
clone_size: few
v_call: TRBV6-5
d_call: TRBD1
j_call: TRBJ1-5

cdr3_nt: TGTGCCAGCAGTTTCCGGACAGTAAAGGGCAATCAGCCCCAGCATTTT
cdr3_aa: CASSFRTVKGNQPQHF
clone_size: -
v_call: TRBV6-6
d_call: -
j_call: TRBJ1-5

cdr3_nt: TGCAGTGCTAGAGCTCCCCCTGGGAATCAGCCCCAGCATTTT
cdr3_aa: CSARAPPGNQPQHF
clone_size: -
v_call: TRBV20-1
d_call: -
j_call: TRBJ1-5

cdr3_nt: TGCAGTGCCCACGTCCGGGGGGAAAAACTGTTTTTT
cdr3_aa: CSAHVRGEKLFF
clone_size: few
v_call: TRBV20-1
d_call: -
j_call: TRBJ1-4

cdr3_nt: TGCGCCAGCAGCTTGGCCAGCACCCGGGGAACTGAAGCTTTCTTT
cdr3_aa: CASSLASTRGTEAFF
clone_size: -
v_call: TRBV5-1
d_call: -
j_call: TRBJ1-1

cdr3_nt: TGCGCCAGCAGCCAAGAGCGGGACAGAAAGAACACTGAAGCTTTCTTT
cdr3_aa: CASSQERDRKNTEAFF
clone_size: few
v_call: TRBV4-3
d_call: TRBD1
j_call: TRBJ1-1

cdr3_nt: TGTGCCAGCAGTTTAATCGGGGGAACAGCTTTCTTT
cdr3_aa: CASSLIGGTAFF
clone_size: few
v_call: TRBV12-3/TRBV12-4
d_call: -
j_call: TRBJ1-1

cdr3_nt: TGTGCCAGCAGCGTAGCGGATAGCAATCAGCCCCAGCATTTT
cdr3_aa: CASSVADSNQPQHF
clone_size: -
v_call: TRBV9
d_call: -
j_call: TRBJ1-5

cdr3_nt: TGTGCCAGCAGCCCGGGGCCGACAGGAGCTTTCTTT
cdr3_aa: CASSPGPTGAFF
clone_size: few
v_call: TRBV27
d_call: -
j_call: TRBJ1-1

cdr3_nt: TGTGCCAGCAGCGCTAGCGGGATAGATACGCAGTATTTT
cdr3_aa: CASSASGIDTQYF
clone_size: -
v_call: TRBV7-3
d_call: TRBD2
j_call: TRBJ2-3

cdr3_nt: TGTGCCAGCACCGGGACGGATTCCTACGAGCAGTACTTC
cdr3_aa: CASTGTDSYEQYF
clone_size: -
v_call: TRBV12-3/TRBV12-4
d_call: -
j_call: TRBJ2-7

cdr3_nt: TGTGCCAGCAGTTACCCCCGCCGACGATCCACAGATACGCAGTATTTT
cdr3_aa: CASSYPRRRSTDTQYF
clone_size: -
v_call: TRBV6-2/TRBV6-3
d_call: -
j_call: TRBJ2-3

cdr3_nt: TGTGCCAGCAGTTTGTGGGAGGCAGCCCCCTCTTCCCTCCACTTT
cdr3_aa: CASSLWEAAPSSLHF
clone_size: once
v_call: TRBV12-3/TRBV12-4
d_call: -
j_call: TRBJ1-6

cdr3_nt: TGTGCCAGCAGCAGGACCGAGGGCTCTGAAGCTTTCTTT
cdr3_aa: CASSRTEGSEAFF
clone_size: -
v_call: TRBV25-1
d_call: -
j_call: TRBJ1-1

cdr3_nt: TGTGCCAGCAGTCCATCCTTGGGACAGGGGGCGAACACTGAAGCTTTCTTT
cdr3_aa: CASSPSLGQGANTEAFF
clone_size: -
v_call: TRBV12-3/TRBV12-4
d_call: TRBD1
j_call: TRBJ1-1

cdr3_nt: TGTGCCACCAGCAGAGGAGAGGGCAGGGACTATGGCTACACCTTC
cdr3_aa: CATSRGEGRDYGYTF
clone_size: few
v_call: TRBV15
d_call: -
j_call: TRBJ1-2

cdr3_nt: TGTGCCAGCAGCCCGGGACTCCAGAACGGTGAAGCTTTCTTT
cdr3_aa: CASSPGLQNGEAFF
clone_size: few
v_call: TRBV7-9
d_call: -
j_call: TRBJ1-1

cdr3_nt: TGCAGTGCCACCAAGGGACAGGGATCTGGCTACACCTTC
cdr3_aa: CSATKGQGSGYTF
clone_size: few
v_call: TRBV20-1
d_call: TRBD1
j_call: TRBJ1-2

cdr3_nt: TGTGCCAGCACCGAGAGCCGAAGGGAAAAACTGTTTTTT
cdr3_aa: CASTESRREKLFF
clone_size: few
v_call: TRBV28
d_call: -
j_call: TRBJ1-4

cdr3_nt: TGTGCCTGGAGGACGTGGGTGAACACTGAAGCTTTCTTT
cdr3_aa: CAWRTWVNTEAFF
clone_size: -
v_call: TRBV30
d_call: -
j_call: TRBJ1-1

cdr3_nt: TGTGCCAGCAGCCAAGAGAGTCGTCTGACGCGCGAAAAACTGTTTTTT
cdr3_aa: CASSQESRLTREKLFF
clone_size: few
v_call: TRBV14
d_call: -
j_call: TRBJ1-4

cdr3_nt: TGTGCCAGCAGCTTAATCCCCGATGGTTCGGACGGCTATGGCTACACCTTC
cdr3_aa: CASSLIPDGSDGYGYTF
clone_size: -
v_call: TRBV7-9
d_call: -
j_call: TRBJ1-2